The next 14 T cell receptor beta chains were all read from a single sample in a study of identical twins. TCRdb itself ran the 5' RACE reads through MiXCR, one entry per CDR3 protein. The data hold roughly 350,000 distinct CDR3 sequences, with roughly 9% observed a single time. The sequenced sample was naive T cells sorted from blood. The source is a woman between 45 and 60 years old in good health.

The table lists this clonotype with a few counts. The J gene is TRBJ2-5, the V gene TRBV2; D may be TRBD2 (5 bases). The germline CDR1 and CDR2 sequences are SNHLY and FYNNEI. V lost 4 bases to trimming and J lost 2 bases, with 8 bases between them. This CDR3 comprises 13 residues. CDR3 amino acids: CASSVPGQETQYF. The CDR3 DNA reads as TGTGCCAGCAGTGTACCGGGGCAAGAGACCCAGTACTTC. The whole variable domain, remainder taken from reference TRBV2 and TRBJ2-5, is EPEVTQTPSHQVTQMGQEVILRCVPISNHLYFYWYRQILGQKVEFLVSFYNNEISEKSEIFDDQFSVERPDGSNFTLKIRSTKLEDSAMYFCASSVPGQETQYFGPGTRLLVL.

This clonotype was seen more than once but under ten times. This chain joins TRBV2 and TRBJ2-4; D unresolved. The CDR3 is 15 amino acids. Germline values: CDR1 SNHLY, CDR2 FYNNEI. The V and J ends lost 3 bases and 1 base respectively, with 10 bases between them. CDR3: CASSEGWPAKNIQYF. Here the CDR3 DNA reads TGTGCCAGCAGTGAGGGCTGGCCGGCCAAAAACATTCAGTACTTC.

Ten or more counts support this clonotype. V gene TRBV20-1 combines with J gene TRBJ2-1, with 11 bases matching TRBD2. This CDR3 contains 15 residues. The V gene's germline CDR1 is DFQATT and CDR2 SNEGSKA (reference sequence). The V gene end was trimmed by 3 bases and the J gene end by 8 bases; junction bases not matched to a gene: 9. CDR3 sequence (DNA): TGCAGTGCTAGTGAACTAGCGGGAGTTTTCTATGAGCAGTTCTTC. Translating gives CSASELAGVFYEQFF.

The chain combines TRBV5-1 with TRBJ2-1; D is perhaps TRBD2 (6 bases). Deletions cut 4 bases from V and 11 bases from J, with 13 bases between. Looked up from germline, CDR1 is SGHRS and CDR2 is YFSETQ. This CDR3 has 12 residues. The CDR3 protein is CASSLYGGQQFF. The DNA of the CDR3 is TGCGCCAGCAGCCTCTACGGGGGACAGCAGTTCTTC.

The chain employs TRBV6-2 or TRBV6-3 and TRBJ2-1, with D possibly being TRBD2 (5 bases). Trimming pared 8 bases from V and 0 bases from J, leaving 8 bases between. Looked up from germline, CDR1 is MNHEY and CDR2 is SVGEGT. This CDR3 spans 13 amino acids. CDR3 sequence: CASGSISYNEQFF. The CDR3 DNA follows: TGTGCCAGCGGGAGTATCTCCTACAATGAGCAGTTCTTC.

This clonotype was seen only a few times. The CDR3 sequence: CASSSLAGEYTDTQYF. The CDR3 DNA sequence: TGTGCCAGCAGCTCACTAGCGGGAGAGTACACAGATACGCAGTATTTT. The chain uses TRBV12-3 or TRBV12-4 and TRBJ2-3; 11 positions match TRBD2. The length of the CDR3 is 16 residues. After removal of 6 bases from V and 2 bases from J, the junction contained 7 bases not matched to a gene.

This clonotype appeared many times. This chain links TRBV12-3 or TRBV12-4 with TRBJ2-3, with D maybe TRBD2 (6 bases). The CDR3 sequence is 16 residues long. The V end lost 1 base, the J end lost 2 bases, and 13 bases lay between the germline ends. The CDR3 DNA is TGTGCCAGCAGTTTAGACTTTGCGGGACTCACAGATACGCAGTATTTT. It encodes CASSLDFAGLTDTQYF.

This clonotype was recorded at least ten times. The chain carries TRBV6-5 and TRBJ2-1, with 10 bases fitting TRBD2. CDR1 and CDR2 from the germline V gene are MNHEY and SVGAGI. This CDR3 region has 14 residues. Trimming took 8 bases from V and 10 from J; bases not matched to a gene: 11. The CDR3 region is CASSSGLAGVEQFF. DNA for the CDR3: TGTGCCAGCTCTTCGGGGCTAGCGGGAGTCGAGCAGTTCTTC.

The chain recombines TRBV19 with TRBJ2-7, with D perhaps TRBD1 or TRBD2 (5 bases each). The CDR3 runs to 13 residues. V shed 3 bases and J shed 0 bases, with 6 bases lying between them. CDR1 and CDR2 from the germline V gene are LNHDA and SQIVND (reference sequence). The CDR3 DNA reads TGTGCCAGTAGTATGGGACCCTCCTACGAGCAGTACTTC. As protein: CASSMGPSYEQYF.

The CDR3 region is CASSLDGTGNSGANVLTF. The CDR3 bases are TGTGCCAGCAGCTTAGATGGGACAGGGAACTCTGGGGCCAACGTCCTGACTTTC. The rearrangement uses TRBV7-9 and TRBJ2-6, with 9 nucleotides matching TRBD1. Germline lookup yields CDR1 SEHNR and CDR2 FQNEAQ (reference sequence). V shed 1 base, J shed 0 bases, and the junction held 4 bases outside the gene matches. This CDR3 region has 18 residues.

This clonotype has only a few counts. V is TRBV10-3 and J is TRBJ2-7; TRBD2 is a possible D gene (7 bases). Germline-derived CDR1 and CDR2 are ENHRY and SYGVKD. V was shortened by 10 bases and J by 0 bases, with 22 bases between the two germline ends. CDR3 length equals 16 residues. This CDR3 is CATAVKGGAGSYEQYF. The CDR3 bases are TGTGCCACCGCGGTGAAGGGGGGGGCGGGCTCCTACGAGCAGTACTTC.

The chain is built from TRBV4-1 and TRBJ1-2, with D maybe TRBD1 (5 bases). CDR1 is MGHRA, CDR2 YSYEKL, per germline. Trimming removed 0 bases from V and 8 bases from J, with 10 bases in between. The CDR3 is 13 residues long. CDR3 nucleotides: TGCGCCAGCAGCCAAGAAGGGGTTTACGGCTACACCTTC. Translating gives CASSQEGVYGYTF.

This clonotype has a handful of counts. The chain employs TRBV2 and TRBJ2-1; D remains unclear. The CDR3 is 13 amino acids. The V gene's germline CDR1 is SNHLY and CDR2 FYNNEI. The V end was cut by 4 bases, the J end by 5 bases, with 9 bases between. The CDR3 DNA reads as TGTGCCAGCAGTGTGAAGAGAAACAATGAGCAGTTCTTC. Translated, it gives CASSVKRNNEQFF.

This chain uses TRBV5-1 with TRBJ1-1; no definite D call. V was clipped by 4 bases and J by 0 bases, with 16 bases between them. Germline values: CDR1 SGHRS, CDR2 YFSETQ. The CDR3 is 16 residues long. The CDR3 reads CASSPPGGSMNTEAFF. CDR3 DNA sequence: TGCGCCAGCAGCCCCCCAGGAGGGTCAATGAACACTGAAGCTTTCTTT.